The present T cell receptor (beta chain) was sequenced within a study of blood T cell repertoires in COVID-19. Overall study: The samples span acute and convalescent COVID-19 from the United States, Italy and Spain. PBMCs, B-cell-depleted T cells, or T cells provided the cDNA or gDNA that made up the material.

Authors' processing steps: Amplification from reference gene primers served as the basis for estimated nucleated cell counts. The repertoire was sequenced with immunoSEQ multiplex PCR; TCRdb's copy has only in-frame clones and lacks some. V, J and clone size are taken as reported in that table, and D and trimming were inferred from the DNA itself. The profile covers about 100,000 clones, with 80% to 85% appearing a single time and 4.3% taken by the ten largest. CDR1 and CDR2 (germline): SGDLS, YYNGEE. The CDR3 extends over 16 amino acids. Trimming took 4 bases from V and 9 from J; bases not matched to a gene: 13.

What was sequenced was peripheral blood. The clonotype was recovered from a man aged 70-80 years with acute or convalescent COVID-19. This rearrangement joins TRBV9 to TRBJ2-1, with 10 bases fitting TRBD1. DNA for the CDR3: TGTGCCAGCAGCCTGATGACAGGGGGCATCGTTAGTGAGCAGTTCTTC. This encodes CASSLMTGGIVSEQFF.